A selection of T cell receptor beta chains follows, all from one sample in a study of T cells in Graves' hyperthyroidism and ophthalmopathy. TCRdb re-analysed the multiplex PCR reads in MiXCR, keeping a single row per CDR3 protein. The table lists around 490,000 distinct CDR3 sequences, just under 20% of them singletons, with around 50% in the top ten. Sequencing was carried out using blood. These TCRs come from a man aged 35-49 years with Graves' ophthalmopathy. Each CDR3 is given without its conserved first and last residue. The D gene is left open where the match is weak.

TRBV20-1,-,SASANTDTEAF
TRBV4-2,-,ASSQAGTGNPRDTQY
TRBV2,TRBD1,ASIRQGAFGYT
TRBV5-1,TRBD2,ASSHRWPGRDTGELF
TRBV30,-,AWSAGFNQPQH
TRBV12-3/TRBV12-4,TRBD1,ASSFGGTGFSNQPQH
TRBV2,TRBD1,ASRHGTGSTDTQH
TRBV11-2,-,ASSFSGANYGYT
TRBV20-1,TRBD1,SAFTGGRSNQPQH
TRBV29-1,TRBD1,SVEARRTGENYGYT
TRBV20-1,TRBD2,SARRVAGGDYNEQF
TRBV7-8,-,ASSLDGVVGEQY
TRBV11-1,TRBD1,ASSITGDEQF
TRBV6-1,TRBD1,ASSVTGTNQPQH
TRBV10-3,-,AISDPGGAYNEQF
TRBV6-2/TRBV6-3,TRBD1,ASLTGAKYNEQF
TRBV30,-,AWRGHSANYGYT
TRBV7-6,TRBD2,ASSGSGRGGETQY
TRBV2,TRBD2,ASNSGGGGPETQY
TRBV2,-,ASSGDIVNTEAF
TRBV4-1,TRBD1,ASSQGTGAAQSYEQY
TRBV13,TRBD1,ASSPGGGAANTEAF
TRBV9,-,ASSVDVNQPQH
TRBV6-5,-,ASSNRPATNEKLF
TRBV30,-,AWSVRSNQPQH
TRBV9,-,ASSSGDSKVPPLH
TRBV27,-,ASSPLNGGYNEQF
TRBV6-6,-,ASSYTSIKGRQPQH
TRBV5-5,TRBD1,ASSSLGQGETQY
TRBV19,TRBD1,ASSPGQKNSPLH
TRBV20-1,-,SAAGETQY
TRBV6-2/TRBV6-3,-,ASSYSRRVPLAF
TRBV20-1,TRBD2,SARRGWEGDTQY
TRBV7-9,TRBD1,ASSIAGQGRGQETQY
TRBV7-2,-,ASSLKVGIGYEQY
TRBV9,TRBD2,ASSVAPSGGVNEQF
TRBV9,-,ASSLLEGGAPYGYT
TRBV5-1,TRBD1,ASSRGQVGYNEQF
TRBV6-4,TRBD2,ASSGPRAGGPGGTQY
TRBV15,-,ATSSPSQGPGSSNQPQH
TRBV6-5,-,ASSYSTPAWGAGQETQY
TRBV7-9,TRBD1,ASSPGTGAQGTEAF
TRBV2,-,ASSVKGDTEAF
TRBV4-2,TRBD2,ASSRVATSGGGETQY
TRBV20-1,TRBD2,SAKGLAGVYEQY
TRBV5-6,-,ASSLFRENIQY
TRBV4-2,-,ASSQGVTQFYEQY
TRBV2,-,ASGVSYGYT
TRBV18,-,ASSSLGGFAGSYEQY
TRBV5-1,-,ASSIPDSSETQY
TRBV6-2/TRBV6-3,TRBD1,ASSYSGTGAQETQY